The 14 T cell receptor beta chains in this list originate from one sample, sequenced in a study of blood T cell repertoires in COVID-19. TCRdb's table, derived via immunoSEQ multiplex PCR, lists solely in-frame clones and lacks some. The table records a few hundred thousand clones, over 80% of them present only once. The sample comprised PBMCs or T cells enriched from blood (not recorded which). Source of these receptors: a young man with acute COVID-19.

The chain links TRBV7-8 to TRBJ1-2; D gene ambiguous. Germline V gives CDR1 SGHVS, CDR2 FQNEAQ. The CDR3 has 15 residues. The V end lost 4 bases, the J end lost 4 bases, and 16 bases lay between the germline ends. CDR3 coding DNA: TGTGCCAGCAGCTCTACCCAGGCCGGGAGCTATGGCTACACCTTC. Protein product: CASSSTQAGSYGYTF. The variable domain in full, with the rest retrieved from reference TRBV7-8 and TRBJ1-2, is GAGVSQSPRYKVAKRGQDVALRCDPISGHVSLFWYQQALGQGPEFLTYFQNEAQLDKSGLPSDRFFAERPEGSVSTLKIQRTQQEDSAVYLCASSSTQAGSYGYTFGSGTRLTVV.

The V gene is TRBV11-2, the J gene TRBJ2-7, with 7 positions matching TRBD1. CDR1 SGHAT and CDR2 FQNNGV come from the germline V gene. The CDR3 loop spans 15 amino acids. Germline trimming cut 4 bases from V and 2 bases from J; bases unmatched to any gene: 8. The CDR3 spells CASSSLSGTAYEQYF. The CDR3 DNA is TGTGCCAGCAGCTCCCTTTCCGGGACAGCCTACGAGCAGTACTTC. The full variable domain, completed using reference TRBV11-2 and TRBJ2-7, is EAGVAQSPRYKIIEKRQSVAFWCNPISGHATLYWYQQILGQGPKLLIQFQNNGVVDDSQLPKDRFSAERLKGVDSTLKIQPAKLEDSAVYLCASSSLSGTAYEQYFGPGTRLTVT.

The rearrangement uses TRBV4-1 and TRBJ1-6, with 11 positions matching TRBD1. Germline values: CDR1 MGHRA, CDR2 YSYEKL. This CDR3 has 15 amino acids. Trimming at V came to 1 base and at J to 9 bases, leaving 2 bases not matched to a gene. The CDR3 spells CASSQVGTGGSPLHF. CDR3 DNA sequence: TGCGCCAGCAGCCAAGTAGGGACAGGGGGTTCACCCCTCCACTTT.

The chain has TRBV29-1 and TRBJ2-7, with a weak D call TRBD2 (5 bases). The CDR3 sequence is 13 residues long. From germline, CDR1 is SQVTM and CDR2 ANQGSEA. Trimming took off 4 bases at V and 4 bases at J, with 14 bases between the two ends. The CDR3 spells CSVAPGNSYEQYF. CDR3 DNA sequence: TGCAGCGTTGCCCCGGGGAACAGTTACGAGCAGTACTTC.

The J gene is TRBJ1-2, the V gene TRBV6-5, with unresolved D. CDR1 MNHEY and CDR2 SVGAGI come from the germline V gene. With 8 bases removed from V and 4 bases from J, the gap between germline ends came to 14 bases. This CDR3 region has 13 residues. The CDR3 nucleotides read TGTGCCAGCTCCCAACGGGTGAGCTATGGCTACACCTTC. It is translated as CASSQRVSYGYTF.

The genes are TRBV5-1 and TRBJ2-7, with 9 bases lining up with TRBD1. Germline trimming cut 4 bases from V and 2 bases from J; bases unmatched to any gene: 10. In germline, CDR1 is SGHRS, CDR2 YFSETQ. This CDR3 region has 16 residues. The CDR3 DNA follows: TGCGCCAGCAGCCCGGAATCCGGGACAGGGCCCTACGAGCAGTACTTC. This sequence encodes CASSPESGTGPYEQYF.

The count of this clone is one. The chain combines TRBV19 with TRBJ1-5, with 8 bases matching TRBD1. Germline V gene data show CDR1 as LNHDA and CDR2 as SQIVND (reference sequence). This CDR3 region has 19 residues. V lost 3 bases, J lost 1 base, and 14 bases stayed unmatched. CDR3 region: CASSMTARGGTGSNQPQHF. The CDR3 coding sequence is TGTGCCAGTAGTATGACGGCGAGGGGAGGGACAGGCAGCAATCAGCCCCAGCATTTT.

This clone showed up just a few times. The rearrangement uses TRBV12-3 or TRBV12-4 and TRBJ1-2, with 9 bases identical to TRBD1. Trimming took 7 bases from V and 5 from J; bases not matched to a gene: 5. The CDR3 is 13 residues long. CDR3 sequence: CASTTGQGYGYTF. The CDR3 DNA is TGTGCCAGCACAACCGGACAGGGGTATGGCTACACCTTC.

The rearrangement links TRBV19 to TRBJ2-7, with 7 bases fitting TRBD1. Germline V lookup: CDR1 LNHDA, CDR2 SQIVND (reference sequence). This CDR3 region has 15 residues. V shed 0 bases, J shed 2 bases, and the junction held 4 bases outside the gene matches. CDR3 DNA: TGTGCCAGTAGTATAGATTACGGGACAGCCTACGAGCAGTACTTC. It codes for CASSIDYGTAYEQYF.

The V gene is TRBV14, the J gene TRBJ2-5; possibly TRBD1 for D (6 bases). The CDR3 consists of 13 residues. The V end was cut by 6 bases, the J end by 5 bases, with 13 bases between. In germline, CDR1 is SGHDN, CDR2 FVKESK. The CDR3 region is CASSQGPRETQYF. DNA of the CDR3: TGTGCCAGCAGTCAGGGGCCTAGGGAGACCCAGTACTTC.

The chain has TRBV7-9 and TRBJ2-5; possible D gene TRBD1, 5 bases. Trimming took off 0 bases at V and 5 bases at J, with 10 bases between the two ends. The CDR3 totals 14 residues. Germline V gives CDR1 SEHNR, CDR2 FQNEAQ (reference sequence). CDR3 DNA sequence: TGTGCCAGCAGCTTAGCGCAGGGCCTGGAGACCCAGTACTTC. Translation: CASSLAQGLETQYF. The whole variable domain, filled in from reference TRBV7-9 and TRBJ2-5, reads DTGVSQNPRHKITKRGQNVTFRCDPISEHNRLYWYRQTLGQGPEFLTYFQNEAQLEKSRLLSDRFSAERPKGSFSTLEIQRTEQGDSAMYLCASSLAQGLETQYFGPGTRLLVL.

V usage is TRBV19 and J usage is TRBJ1-1; the D gene is possibly TRBD1 (6 bases). The CDR3 covers 12 residues. The germline CDR1 and CDR2 sequences are LNHDA and SQIVND (reference sequence). Trimming cost V 4 bases and J 10 bases, with 13 bases left between them. The CDR3 DNA sequence: TGTGCCAGTAGTACGGGACATATACGAGCTTTCTTT. Residues: CASSTGHIRAFF.

The chain is built from TRBV6-2 or TRBV6-3 and TRBJ1-3; D remains unclear. V lost 6 bases to trimming and J lost 4 bases, with 7 bases between them. This CDR3 comprises 12 residues. Germline V gives CDR1 MNHEY, CDR2 SVGEGT. This chain's CDR3 is CASSLSGNTIYF. For the CDR3, the DNA is TGTGCCAGCAGCCTATCCGGAAACACCATATATTTT.

CDR3: CASSAPSDTFNEQFF. The CDR3 DNA is TGTGCCAGCAGTGCACCTAGCGACACGTTCAATGAGCAGTTCTTC. The rearrangement uses TRBV6-6 and TRBJ2-1; TRBD2 is a possible D gene (6 bases). Trimming cost V 5 bases and J 6 bases, with 17 bases left between them. Germline lookup yields CDR1 MNHNY and CDR2 SVGAGI (reference sequence). CDR3 length: 15 residues.